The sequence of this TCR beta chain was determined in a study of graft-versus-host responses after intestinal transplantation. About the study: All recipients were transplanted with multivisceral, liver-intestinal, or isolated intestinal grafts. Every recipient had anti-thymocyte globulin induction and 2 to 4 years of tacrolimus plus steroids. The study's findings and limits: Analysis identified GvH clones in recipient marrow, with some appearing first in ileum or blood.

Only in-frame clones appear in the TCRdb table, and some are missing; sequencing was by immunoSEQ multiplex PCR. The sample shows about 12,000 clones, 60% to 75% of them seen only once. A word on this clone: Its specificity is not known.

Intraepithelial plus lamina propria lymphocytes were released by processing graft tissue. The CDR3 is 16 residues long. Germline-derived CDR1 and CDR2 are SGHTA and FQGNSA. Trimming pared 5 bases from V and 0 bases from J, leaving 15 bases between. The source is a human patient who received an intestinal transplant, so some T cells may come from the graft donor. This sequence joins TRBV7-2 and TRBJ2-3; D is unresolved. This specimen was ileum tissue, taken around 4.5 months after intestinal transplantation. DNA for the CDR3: TGTGCCAGCAGCCCTCGGTCCTACCCTAGCACAGATACGCAGTATTTT. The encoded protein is CASSPRSYPSTDTQYF.